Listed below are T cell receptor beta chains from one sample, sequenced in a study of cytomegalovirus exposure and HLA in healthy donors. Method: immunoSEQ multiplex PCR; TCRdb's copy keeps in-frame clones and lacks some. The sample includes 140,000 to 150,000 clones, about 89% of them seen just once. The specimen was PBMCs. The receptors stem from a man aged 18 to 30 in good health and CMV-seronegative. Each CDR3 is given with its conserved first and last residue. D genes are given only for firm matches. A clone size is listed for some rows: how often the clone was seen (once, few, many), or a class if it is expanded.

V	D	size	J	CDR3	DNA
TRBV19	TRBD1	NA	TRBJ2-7	CASSRDGTGAYEQYF	TGTGCCAGTAGTAGGGATGGGACAGGGGCCTACGAGCAGTACTTC
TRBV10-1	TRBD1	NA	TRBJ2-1	CASSPLGQARSYNEQFF	TGCGCCAGCAGTCCACTCGGACAGGCCCGCTCCTACAATGAGCAGTTCTTC
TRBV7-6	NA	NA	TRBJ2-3	CASSLLVGAGGDTQYF	TGTGCCAGCAGCTTATTGGTGGGGGCGGGCGGGGATACGCAGTATTTT
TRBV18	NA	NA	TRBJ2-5	CASSPREADQETQYF	TGTGCCAGCTCACCGAGGGAGGCAGACCAAGAGACCCAGTACTTC
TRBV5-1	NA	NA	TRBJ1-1	CASSPWGGPRTEAFF	TGCGCCAGCAGCCCTTGGGGGGGGCCTCGCACTGAAGCTTTCTTT
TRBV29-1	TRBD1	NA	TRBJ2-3	CSVGQGTDTQYF	TGCAGCGTCGGACAGGGTACAGATACGCAGTATTTT
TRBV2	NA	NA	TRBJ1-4	CASSEGATAVNEKLFF	TGTGCCAGCAGTGAAGGGGCGACAGCAGTCAATGAAAAACTGTTTTTT
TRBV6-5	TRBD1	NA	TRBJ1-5	CASSQGTGFNQPQHF	TGTGCCAGCAGCCAAGGGACAGGCTTTAATCAGCCCCAGCATTTT
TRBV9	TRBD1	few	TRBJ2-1	CASSTRDSLPLSSYNEQFF	TGTGCCAGCAGCACTCGGGACAGCCTGCCCCTGAGCTCCTACAATGAGCAGTTCTTC
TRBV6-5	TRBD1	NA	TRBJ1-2	CASSIGQGFGKTF	TGTGCCAGCAGTATAGGACAGGGTTTCGGAAAAACCTTC